The 13 T cell receptor beta chains in this list originate from one sample, sequenced in a study of monozygotic twins with inflammatory bowel disease. One entry per CDR3 protein, without DNA, is what TCRdb gives after re-calling the 5' RACE reads. The sample totals approximately 300,000 distinct CDR3 sequences. Sequencing input: blood. Receptors were obtained from a human donor with ulcerative colitis or Crohn's disease, or a healthy co-twin of an affected twin (not recorded which).

This rearrangement joins TRBV5-1 to TRBJ2-7. Germline loops: CDR1 SGHRS, CDR2 YFSETQ. This CDR3 contains 14 residues. The CDR3 sequence: CASSLWGSSYEQYF. The full variable domain, rest sourced from reference TRBV5-1 and TRBJ2-7, is KAGVTQTPRYLIKTRGQQVTLSCSPISGHRSVSWYQQTPGQGLQFLFEYFSETQRNKGNFPGRFSGRQFSNSRSEMNVSTLELGDSALYLCASSLWGSSYEQYFGPGTRLTVT.

The chain carries TRBV7-2 and TRBJ2-7. Germline CDR1 SGHTA, CDR2 FQGNSA. CDR3 length: 15 amino acids. CDR3 region: CASSLGWFTSYEQYF.

The chain employs TRBV10-3 and TRBJ2-3; TCRdb outputs TRBD2, but without DNA this stays unchecked. Germline V lookup: CDR1 ENHRY, CDR2 SYGVKD. This CDR3 is 17 amino acids long. CDR3 sequence: CAISDRGGRSTGDTQYF.

The J gene is TRBJ2-3, the V gene TRBV24-1; TCRdb selects TRBD1, and the lack of DNA leaves this call unchecked. Germline V lookup: CDR1 KGHDR, CDR2 SFDVKD. The CDR3 is 16 residues long. The CDR3 region is CATSETRQGHTDTQYF.

This chain joins TRBV20-1 and TRBJ2-5; the D gene TCRdb calls, TRBD2, cannot be checked with no DNA. This CDR3 has 15 amino acids. CDR1 DFQATT and CDR2 SNEGSKA come from the germline V gene (reference sequence). The CDR3 here is CSARGGLALQETQYF.

The CDR3 loop reads CASSHADRGQSEKLFF. This chain joins TRBV7-3 and TRBJ1-4; TCRdb's D call of TRBD1 is untestable without DNA. Looked up from germline, CDR1 is SGHTA and CDR2 is FQGTGA. The CDR3 runs 16 residues.

The chain uses TRBV12-3 or TRBV12-4 and TRBJ2-1; TCRdb returns TRBD2, unconfirmable since there is no DNA. The CDR3 runs to 15 residues. The CDR3 is CASRQLAGGPQKQFF.

The chain couples TRBV4-3 to TRBJ2-7; TCRdb returns TRBD1, unconfirmable since there is no DNA. Looked up from germline, CDR1 is LGHNA and CDR2 is YSLEER. This CDR3 is built from 18 residues. The chain's CDR3 is CASSQESTGWSGEHEQYF.

The rearrangement links TRBV5-1 to TRBJ2-7; TCRdb's D gene call, TRBD2, goes unchecked for lack of DNA. CDR1 is SGHRS and CDR2 is YFSETQ in the germline V gene. This CDR3 comprises 16 residues. The CDR3 loop is CASSWGPSGGSYEQYF. The whole variable domain, filled in from reference TRBV5-1 and TRBJ2-7, reads KAGVTQTPRYLIKTRGQQVTLSCSPISGHRSVSWYQQTPGQGLQFLFEYFSETQRNKGNFPGRFSGRQFSNSRSEMNVSTLELGDSALYLCASSWGPSGGSYEQYFGPGTRLTVT.

CDR3 residues: CASSLTSGGLDEQFF. The rearrangement joins TRBV7-7 to TRBJ2-1; TCRdb gives TRBD2 as the D gene, but with no DNA this cannot be confirmed. The CDR3 runs to 15 residues. CDR1 and CDR2 from the germline V gene are SSHAT and FNYEAQ (reference sequence).

V is TRBV7-2 and J is TRBJ2-7; as DNA is missing, the TRBD1 call by TCRdb cannot be tested. Germline V CDR1 and CDR2: SGHTA, FQGNSA. The CDR3 consists of 15 residues. The CDR3 sequence is CASSPYPGGTYEQYF.

The chain is built from TRBV4-2 and TRBJ2-5; absent DNA, TCRdb's TRBD2 call cannot be checked. The CDR3 contains 16 residues. CDR1 and CDR2 (germline): LGHNA, YNFKEQ. CDR3 amino acids: CASSQVGTSGQETQYF.

The chain's CDR3 is CSAILFISTDTQYF. This chain joins TRBV20-1 and TRBJ2-3. Germline CDR1 DFQATT, CDR2 SNEGSKA (reference sequence). The CDR3 has 14 amino acids.